This is a list of T cell receptor beta chains from one sample in a study of blood T cell repertoires in COVID-19. Sequenced by immunoSEQ multiplex PCR; TCRdb stores in-frame clones only, minus some. The sample holds about 190,000 clones, 86% seen once. Sequenced input: PBMCs or T cells enriched from blood (not recorded which). The origin of the receptors is a man aged 35 to 55 with acute COVID-19. Each CDR3 is given with its conserved first and last residue. Each record gives: CDR3 protein, J gene, V gene.

cdr3_aa: CASSRGLKAYNEQFF; j_call: TRBJ2-1; v_call: TRBV7-3
cdr3_aa: CASSLGSGIMNTEAFF; j_call: TRBJ1-1; v_call: TRBV7-9
cdr3_aa: CASSQEGRGTEAFF; j_call: TRBJ1-1; v_call: TRBV4-1
cdr3_aa: CASSQWGSQPQHF; j_call: TRBJ1-5; v_call: TRBV7-9
cdr3_aa: CASSYDRATEAFF; j_call: TRBJ1-1; v_call: TRBV7-2
cdr3_aa: CASSLVAGANEQYF; j_call: TRBJ2-7; v_call: TRBV11-2
cdr3_aa: CASSPGQGWRNTF; j_call: TRBJ1-2; v_call: TRBV27
cdr3_aa: CASSVSSTAINGYTF; j_call: TRBJ1-2; v_call: TRBV9
cdr3_aa: CASSPGGSSNSPLHF; j_call: TRBJ1-6; v_call: TRBV18
cdr3_aa: CATRDRGLQETQYF; j_call: TRBJ2-5; v_call: TRBV6-6
cdr3_aa: CASSLAGSSYEQYF; j_call: TRBJ2-7; v_call: TRBV5-1
cdr3_aa: CASSPTSGSVTDTQYF; j_call: TRBJ2-3; v_call: TRBV18
cdr3_aa: CATSAPGRGIEKLFF; j_call: TRBJ1-4; v_call: TRBV24-1
cdr3_aa: CASSLKVGPNSGANVLTF; j_call: TRBJ2-6; v_call: TRBV7-3
cdr3_aa: CASSIRGGGQTEAFF; j_call: TRBJ1-1; v_call: TRBV19
cdr3_aa: CASSQGQQYSGNTIYF; j_call: TRBJ1-3; v_call: TRBV18
cdr3_aa: CAWSDYYEQYF; j_call: TRBJ2-7; v_call: TRBV30
cdr3_aa: CASMDGRRGQPQHF; j_call: TRBJ1-5; v_call: TRBV19
cdr3_aa: CASSQGFNYGYTF; j_call: TRBJ1-2; v_call: TRBV11-2
cdr3_aa: CASTLAGVDEQFF; j_call: TRBJ2-1; v_call: TRBV25-1
cdr3_aa: CASSSQGGGSEAFF; j_call: TRBJ1-1; v_call: TRBV5-1
cdr3_aa: CASSFDRPTYLEQFF; j_call: TRBJ2-1; v_call: TRBV11-2
cdr3_aa: CASSLSGAYYNEQFF; j_call: TRBJ2-1; v_call: TRBV7-8
cdr3_aa: CASSEHRDNSGNTIYF; j_call: TRBJ1-3; v_call: TRBV2
cdr3_aa: CASSLGAENEQFF; j_call: TRBJ2-1; v_call: TRBV5-1
cdr3_aa: CASSHNMFTDTQYF; j_call: TRBJ2-3; v_call: TRBV5-4
cdr3_aa: CASSQTGGSYEQYF; j_call: TRBJ2-7; v_call: TRBV7-9
cdr3_aa: CASSQGTERNTIYF; j_call: TRBJ1-3; v_call: TRBV16
cdr3_aa: CASSSRTSRPYNEQFF; j_call: TRBJ2-1; v_call: TRBV7-2
cdr3_aa: CASTPGVTGELFF; j_call: TRBJ2-2; v_call: TRBV28
cdr3_aa: CASSDRGTGELFF; j_call: TRBJ2-2; v_call: TRBV9
cdr3_aa: CSVEDRGSNTGELFF; j_call: TRBJ2-2; v_call: TRBV29-1
cdr3_aa: CASSRLGGGYNEQFF; j_call: TRBJ2-1; v_call: TRBV6-2/TRBV6-3
cdr3_aa: CASRGGPLGNEQFF; j_call: TRBJ2-1; v_call: TRBV27
cdr3_aa: CASRRVLTGQGERETQYF; j_call: TRBJ2-5; v_call: TRBV28
cdr3_aa: CAISVSGQNTEAFF; j_call: TRBJ1-1; v_call: TRBV10-3
cdr3_aa: CASSTSGSSEQYF; j_call: TRBJ2-7; v_call: TRBV12-3/TRBV12-4
cdr3_aa: CASSGGTMWTNEKLFF; j_call: TRBJ1-4; v_call: TRBV5-1
cdr3_aa: CASSRTGGNTIYF; j_call: TRBJ1-3; v_call: TRBV7-2
cdr3_aa: CAWSRPGANYGYTF; j_call: TRBJ1-2; v_call: TRBV30
cdr3_aa: CASSIGGTGVYEQYF; j_call: TRBJ2-7; v_call: TRBV19
cdr3_aa: CASSQDVLAGVSTQYF; j_call: TRBJ2-3; v_call: TRBV4-3
cdr3_aa: CASSRGDRGQETQYF; j_call: TRBJ2-5; v_call: TRBV19
cdr3_aa: CASSTMGLPGNEQFF; j_call: TRBJ2-1; v_call: TRBV7-2
cdr3_aa: CASSSPGSGYTF; j_call: TRBJ1-2; v_call: TRBV27
cdr3_aa: CASSDLLQITGELFF; j_call: TRBJ2-2; v_call: TRBV6-1
cdr3_aa: CASSQGRTEAFF; j_call: TRBJ1-1; v_call: TRBV4-3
cdr3_aa: CASSRINRGTYSTDTQYF; j_call: TRBJ2-3; v_call: TRBV4-1
cdr3_aa: CASRGLMEDTQYF; j_call: TRBJ2-3; v_call: TRBV19
cdr3_aa: CASSAGDGVNIQYF; j_call: TRBJ2-4; v_call: TRBV2
cdr3_aa: CASSFRTGPPETQYF; j_call: TRBJ2-5; v_call: TRBV19
cdr3_aa: CAIGADQETQYF; j_call: TRBJ2-5; v_call: TRBV10-3
cdr3_aa: CASSSDRPRQYF; j_call: TRBJ2-7; v_call: TRBV6-1
cdr3_aa: CATTWRKEKLFF; j_call: TRBJ1-4; v_call: TRBV24-1